This T cell receptor (beta chain) was found in a study of cytomegalovirus exposure and HLA in healthy donors. Study-wide points: Based on reports, TCR beta sequences accurately predicted HLA-A and HLA-B alleles for most subjects.

Amplification used 60 Vbeta primers and 13 Jbeta primers. The table came from immunoSEQ multiplex PCR; TCRdb's copy has only in-frame clones and leaves some out. The sample carries about 80,000 clones, 79% recorded once. In germline, CDR1 is LNHDA, CDR2 SQIVND (reference sequence). The trim removed 7 bases at V and 2 bases at J, leaving 7 bases unmatched. CDR3 size: 14 residues. Regarding this clone: Its antigen is not known.

The clonotype comes from a woman in her forties in good health and CMV-seropositive. The specimen was PBMCs. The rearrangement joins TRBV19 to TRBJ1-2; the match to TRBD1 covers 7 bases. Here the CDR3 DNA reads TGTGCCAGTAATACACCGGGACAGAACTATGGCTACACCTTC. It codes for CASNTPGQNYGYTF.